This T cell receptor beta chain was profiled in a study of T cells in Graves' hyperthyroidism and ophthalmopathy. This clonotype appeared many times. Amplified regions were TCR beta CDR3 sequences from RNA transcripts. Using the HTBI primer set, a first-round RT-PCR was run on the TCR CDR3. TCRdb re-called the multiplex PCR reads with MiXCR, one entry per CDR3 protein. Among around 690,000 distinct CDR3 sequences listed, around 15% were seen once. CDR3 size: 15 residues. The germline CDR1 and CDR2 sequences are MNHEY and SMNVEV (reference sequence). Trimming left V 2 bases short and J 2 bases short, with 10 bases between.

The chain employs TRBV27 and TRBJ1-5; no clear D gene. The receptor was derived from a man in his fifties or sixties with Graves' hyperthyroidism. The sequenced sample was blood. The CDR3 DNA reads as TGTGCCAGCAGTTTAGGCGGTTTTGGCAATCAGCCCCAGCATTTT. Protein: CASSLGGFGNQPQHF.